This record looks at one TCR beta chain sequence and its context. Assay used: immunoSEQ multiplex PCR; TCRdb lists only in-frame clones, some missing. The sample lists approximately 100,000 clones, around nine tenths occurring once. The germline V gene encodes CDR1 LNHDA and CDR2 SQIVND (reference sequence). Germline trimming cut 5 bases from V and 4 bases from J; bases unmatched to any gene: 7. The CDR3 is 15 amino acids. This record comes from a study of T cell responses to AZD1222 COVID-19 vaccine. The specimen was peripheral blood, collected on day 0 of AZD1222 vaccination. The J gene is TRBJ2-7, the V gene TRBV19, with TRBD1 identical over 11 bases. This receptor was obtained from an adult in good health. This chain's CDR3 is CASSPRTGGLYEQYF. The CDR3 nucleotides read TGTGCCAGTAGTCCAAGGACAGGGGGCCTATACGAGCAGTACTTC.